This entry lists 27 T cell receptor beta chains sequenced from one sample in a study of response to subunit inactivated influenza vaccine. TCRdb reprocessed the RT-PCR reads via MiXCR and lists one record per CDR3 protein. This table has about 540,000 distinct CDR3 sequences, 20% to 25% appearing once. Separately, the same data were catalogued under a study of T cells expressing NK-cell markers. This second study says: Scientists made TCR beta cDNA using 5'RACE template switching with UMIs.

Sequenced material: CD4+ T cells sorted from PBMCs, taken 11 to 12 days after vaccination. The receptors originated from a man over 45 who received an inactivated influenza vaccine.

The rearrangement joins TRBV14 to TRBJ1-2; unclear D gene. The V and J ends lost 4 bases and 4 bases respectively, with 16 bases between them. CDR1 is SGHDN, CDR2 FVKESK, per germline. The CDR3 consists of 15 residues. As DNA, the CDR3 is TGTGCCAGCAGCCCTAGCGTCAGGAGGGTCTATGGCTACACCTTC. It yields the protein CASSPSVRRVYGYTF.

The chain employs TRBV7-9 and TRBJ1-1; 11 bases agree with TRBD1. This CDR3 is built from 14 residues. Germline-derived CDR1 and CDR2 are SEHNR and FQNEAQ (reference sequence). The trim removed 5 bases at V and 4 bases at J, leaving 3 bases unmatched. The CDR3 sequence is CASSQGTGGTEAFF. The CDR3 coding sequence is TGTGCCAGCAGCCAGGGGACAGGGGGCACTGAAGCTTTCTTT.

This clonotype was counted only a few times. The chain uses TRBV20-1 and TRBJ1-5; a possible D gene is TRBD1 (5 bases). Germline V gene sequence: CDR1 DFQATT, CDR2 SNEGSKA (reference sequence). The CDR3 spans 15 residues. Trimming pared 6 bases from V and 1 base from J, leaving 16 bases between. The CDR3 loop reads CSAPSGGWSNQPQHF. The CDR3 region has the DNA TGCAGTGCCCCTTCGGGGGGATGGAGCAATCAGCCCCAGCATTTT.

This clonotype was seen only a few times. The chain links TRBV12-3 or TRBV12-4 to TRBJ1-5; D is uncertain. Between the trimmed V and J ends, which lost 7 bases and 3 bases, there was a span of 7 bases. The CDR3 is 12 residues long. In DNA form, the CDR3 reads TGTGCCAGCACTCTCAACAATCAGCCCCAGCATTTT. It translates to CASTLNNQPQHF.

This clonotype was found many times. The chain joins TRBV5-1 to TRBJ2-7; the match to TRBD2 covers 11 bases. V trimming: 0 bases; J trimming: 5 bases; junction bases outside the gene matches: 10. CDR1 and CDR2 from the germline V gene are SGHRS and YFSETQ. The CDR3 has 17 amino acids. This chain's CDR3 is CASSLGGSGRAVDEQYF. The CDR3 bases are TGCGCCAGCAGCTTGGGAGGTAGCGGGAGGGCCGTTGACGAGCAGTACTTC. The complete variable domain, with remaining parts taken from reference TRBV5-1 and TRBJ2-7, reads KAGVTQTPRYLIKTRGQQVTLSCSPISGHRSVSWYQQTPGQGLQFLFEYFSETQRNKGNFPGRFSGRQFSNSRSEMNVSTLELGDSALYLCASSLGGSGRAVDEQYFGPGTRLTVT.

The chain uses TRBV20-1 and TRBJ2-3, with 9 bases matching TRBD2. The V segment lost 0 bases and the J segment 2 bases; nucleotides outside the gene matches: 6. The CDR3 extends over 16 amino acids. Germline CDR1 is DFQATT and CDR2 is SNEGSKA (reference sequence). CDR3 sequence reads: CSARDLAGRYTDTQYF. CDR3 bases: TGCAGTGCTAGAGATCTAGCGGGAAGGTACACAGATACGCAGTATTTT.

This clonotype was counted between two and nine times. CDR3 sequence reads: CASSQLDTEAFF. For the CDR3, the DNA is TGTGCCAGCAGCCAGCTCGACACTGAAGCTTTCTTT. The chain joins TRBV3-1 to TRBJ1-1; D gene ambiguous. The CDR3 spans 12 residues. Germline CDR1 is LGHDT and CDR2 is YNNKEL (reference sequence). V lost 3 bases and J 3 bases, leaving 5 bases between the germline ends.

This clonotype was seen many times. The rearrangement links TRBV12-3 or TRBV12-4 to TRBJ1-1; possibly TRBD1 for D (5 bases). Trimming took off 7 bases at V and 4 bases at J, with 13 bases between the two ends. The CDR3 is made up of 13 amino acids. The CDR3 region has the DNA TGTGCCAGCACCCGGGGGGAGGGCACTGAAGCTTTCTTT. It specifies CASTRGEGTEAFF.

This chain connects TRBV4-1 to TRBJ2-1; possible D gene TRBD1, 6 bases. CDR1 is MGHRA and CDR2 is YSYEKL in the germline V gene. V lost 0 bases and J lost 8, with 17 bases in between. This CDR3 has 16 amino acids. The CDR3 region has the DNA TGCGCCAGCAGCCAAGAGAGGGTGTGGGGGCATGATGAGCAGTTCTTC. It is translated as CASSQERVWGHDEQFF.

This clonotype turned up a few times. The gene calls are TRBV19 and TRBJ2-1; a weak D match, TRBD1 (6 bases). Trimming took off 5 bases at V and 9 bases at J, with 14 bases between the two ends. This CDR3 contains 13 residues. Per germline, CDR1 LNHDA and CDR2 SQIVND (reference sequence). The CDR3 DNA reads as TGTGCCAGTAGTCGAGGACAGTTCCTTGAGCAGTTCTTC. It codes for CASSRGQFLEQFF.

The chain carries TRBV20-1 and TRBJ2-7; 10 bases are shared with TRBD2. Germline CDR1 DFQATT, CDR2 SNEGSKA (reference sequence). Germline trimming cut 7 bases from V and 5 bases from J; bases unmatched to any gene: 8. This CDR3 spans 13 amino acids. CDR3: CSVASGSLNEQYF. The CDR3 DNA sequence: TGCAGTGTTGCTAGCGGGAGTTTAAACGAGCAGTACTTC.

This sequence joins TRBV6-5 and TRBJ2-3, with 8 bases that match TRBD1. CDR1 MNHEY and CDR2 SVGAGI come from the germline V gene. Unmatched junction bases numbered 1, after V lost 2 bases and J lost 3 bases. This CDR3 region has 14 residues. In DNA, the CDR3 is TGTGCCAGCAGTTACAGGACAGGGACAGATACGCAGTATTTT. Translating gives CASSYRTGTDTQYF.

This sequence joins TRBV5-1 and TRBJ1-6, with D perhaps TRBD1 (5 bases). The CDR3 spans 14 residues. Germline CDR1 is SGHRS and CDR2 is YFSETQ. With 2 bases removed from V and 8 bases from J, the gap between germline ends came to 11 bases. The CDR3 DNA sequence: TGCGCCAGCAGCTTCCAGGGTTATGATTCACCCCTCCACTTT. Translation: CASSFQGYDSPLHF.

This chain links TRBV30 with TRBJ2-1; 8 nucleotides match TRBD2. Germline V gene sequence: CDR1 GTSNPN, CDR2 SVGIG (reference sequence). The CDR3 is 15 residues long. Trimming at V came to 3 bases and at J to 0 bases, leaving 4 bases not matched to a gene. CDR3 nucleotides: TGTGCCTGGAGATGGAGCGGGAGCTCCTACAATGAGCAGTTCTTC. Its protein is CAWRWSGSSYNEQFF.

This chain joins TRBV7-8 and TRBJ1-4; TRBD1 matches at 9 bases. V was clipped by 5 bases and J by 0 bases; unmatched bases: 4. Germline CDR1 is SGHVS and CDR2 is FQNEAQ. The length of the CDR3 is 16 residues. CDR3 residues: CASSPGQGPTNEKLFF. The CDR3 bases are TGTGCCAGCAGCCCGGGACAGGGCCCAACTAATGAAAAACTGTTTTTT.

In its sample, this clonotype was seen a few times. V gene TRBV4-3 combines with J gene TRBJ2-3; tentative D call: TRBD1 (5 bases). This CDR3 contains 15 residues. Germline CDR1 and CDR2: LGHNA and YSLEER. The germline V and J ends were trimmed by 0 bases and 6 bases, with 13 bases remaining between them. The CDR3 spells CASSQEMGRWDTQYF. The CDR3 DNA reads as TGCGCCAGCAGCCAAGAAATGGGGCGGTGGGATACGCAGTATTTT.

The genes are TRBV7-6 and TRBJ2-6; 9 bases are a match to TRBD2. Germline assignment: CDR1 SGHVS and CDR2 FNYEAQ. This CDR3 has 18 residues. V dropped 7 bases and J dropped 0; count of bases not matched to a gene: 10. The CDR3 coding sequence is TGTGCCAGCACCGACCGGAGTAGCGGGAGCTCTGGGGCCAACGTCCTGACTTTC. Translated: CASTDRSSGSSGANVLTF.

About this clonotype itself: The junction and the germline gene differ at one end; a read error may be behind it. This sequence joins TRBV7-9 and TRBJ1-2; 7 bases map to TRBD1. The CDR3 has 14 residues. In germline, CDR1 is SEHNR, CDR2 FQNEAQ (reference sequence). This CDR3 is CASRNTRTGRGYTF. The CDR3 DNA sequence: TGTGCTAGCAGAAACACCCGGACAGGACGCGGCTACACCTTC.

The chain joins TRBV7-9 to TRBJ2-7, with TRBD2 matching over 8 bases. Germline values: CDR1 SEHNR, CDR2 FQNEAQ (reference sequence). This CDR3 comprises 16 residues. V was clipped by 4 bases and J by 0 bases; unmatched bases: 8. The CDR3 region is CASSSRAGESSYEQYF. In DNA, the CDR3 is TGTGCCAGCAGCTCTCGAGCGGGGGAAAGCTCCTACGAGCAGTACTTC.

In its sample, this clonotype was seen many times. The V gene is TRBV5-4, the J gene TRBJ2-3; TRBD2 agrees at 7 bases. CDR1 is SGHNT and CDR2 is YYREEE in the germline V gene (reference sequence). This CDR3 region has 14 residues. V gave up 3 bases and J gave up 2 bases; unmatched junction bases: 3. This CDR3 reads CASSSGLNTDTQYF. CDR3 bases: TGTGCCAGCAGCTCGGGACTAAACACAGATACGCAGTATTTT.

This clonotype was observed at least ten times. V is TRBV4-1 and J is TRBJ1-2, with TRBD1 matching over 9 bases. J lost 2 bases, V lost 2 bases, and 6 bases had no gene match. The CDR3 sequence is 16 residues long. The germline V gene has CDR1 MGHRA and CDR2 YSYEKL. CDR3: CASSQPPGQGNYGYTF. The DNA of the CDR3 is TGCGCCAGCAGCCAACCACCGGGACAGGGAAACTATGGCTACACCTTC.

This sequence joins TRBV7-2 and TRBJ2-3, with D unclear. The germline V gene encodes CDR1 SGHTA and CDR2 FQGNSA. This CDR3 has 12 amino acids. Trimming stripped 2 bases from V and 3 bases from J, with 3 bases between. CDR3 amino acids: CASSLWTDTQYF. The CDR3 DNA reads TGTGCCAGCAGCTTATGGACAGATACGCAGTATTTT.

This clonotype turned up a few times. The chain uses TRBV15 and TRBJ2-4; D is perhaps TRBD2 (5 bases). The CDR3 length is 15 residues. Germline V CDR1 and CDR2: LNHNV, YYDKDF (reference sequence). V was cut by 1 base and J by 8 bases, with 15 bases left in between. CDR3 DNA: TGTGCCACCAGCAGAGTAGCTCAGACGAGGGACATTCAGTACTTC. Protein sequence: CATSRVAQTRDIQYF.

This rearrangement joins TRBV7-2 to TRBJ1-2; D perhaps matches TRBD1 (6 bases). The CDR3 spans 13 residues. Germline V gene sequence: CDR1 SGHTA, CDR2 FQGNSA. V was shortened by 5 bases and J by 6 bases, with 13 bases between the two germline ends. The CDR3 is CASSGSTGNGYTF. In DNA form, the CDR3 reads TGTGCCAGCAGCGGGAGCACAGGGAATGGCTACACCTTC.

The chain combines TRBV12-3 or TRBV12-4 with TRBJ1-5; 7 bases map to TRBD1. With 5 bases clipped from V and 3 bases from J, the junction kept 10 bases outside the gene matches. CDR3 length: 16 amino acids. Here the CDR3 reads CASSPTGQALNQPQHF. For the CDR3, the DNA is TGTGCCAGCAGTCCAACCGGACAGGCCCTCAATCAGCCCCAGCATTTT.

The chain links TRBV12-3 or TRBV12-4 to TRBJ2-3; 7 bases are a match to TRBD2. Unmatched junction bases numbered 7, after V lost 3 bases and J lost 4 bases. CDR3 size: 15 residues. The CDR3: CASSFRGGRPDTQYF. The DNA for the CDR3 is TGTGCCAGCAGTTTTCGCGGGGGTCGACCAGATACGCAGTATTTT.

This clonotype was counted a few times. The chain has TRBV11-2 and TRBJ1-3; TRBD1 aligns across 9 bases. Germline CDR1 reads SGHAT; CDR2 reads FQNNGV. Losses at the gene ends were 6 bases for V and 2 bases for J; bases not matched to a gene: 8. The CDR3 spans 16 residues. The CDR3 region is CASRTFYRGPGNTIYF. The DNA for the CDR3 is TGTGCCAGCAGGACCTTTTACAGGGGGCCTGGAAACACCATATATTTT.